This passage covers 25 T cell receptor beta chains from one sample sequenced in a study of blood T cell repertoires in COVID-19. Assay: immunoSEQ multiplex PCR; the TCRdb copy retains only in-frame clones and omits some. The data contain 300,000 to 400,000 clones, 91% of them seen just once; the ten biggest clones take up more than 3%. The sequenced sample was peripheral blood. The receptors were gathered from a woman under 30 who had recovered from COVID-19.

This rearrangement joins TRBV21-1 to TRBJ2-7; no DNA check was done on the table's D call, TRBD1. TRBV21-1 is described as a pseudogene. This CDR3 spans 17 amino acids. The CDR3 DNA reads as TGTGCCAGCAGCAAAGAGGACAGGGAGGAGTCCTCCTACGAGCAGTACGTC. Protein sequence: CASSKEDREESSYEQYV.

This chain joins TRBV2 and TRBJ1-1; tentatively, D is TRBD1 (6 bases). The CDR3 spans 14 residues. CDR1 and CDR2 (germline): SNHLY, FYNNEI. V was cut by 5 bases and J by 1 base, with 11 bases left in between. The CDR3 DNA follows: TGTGCCAGCAGTAGCGGGACAAAGAACACTGAAGCTTTCTTT. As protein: CASSSGTKNTEAFF.

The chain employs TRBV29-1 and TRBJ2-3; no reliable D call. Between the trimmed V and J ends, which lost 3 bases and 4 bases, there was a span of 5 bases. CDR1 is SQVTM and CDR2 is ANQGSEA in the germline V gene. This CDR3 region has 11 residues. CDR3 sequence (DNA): TGCAGCGTTGAGACTCCAGATACGCAGTATTTT. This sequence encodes CSVETPDTQYF.

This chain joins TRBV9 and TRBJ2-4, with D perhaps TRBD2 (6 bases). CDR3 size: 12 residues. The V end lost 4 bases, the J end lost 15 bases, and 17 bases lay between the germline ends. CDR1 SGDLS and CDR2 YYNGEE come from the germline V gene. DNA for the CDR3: TGTGCCAGCAGCCCAACGGGACTTGACTTGTACTTC. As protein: CASSPTGLDLYF.

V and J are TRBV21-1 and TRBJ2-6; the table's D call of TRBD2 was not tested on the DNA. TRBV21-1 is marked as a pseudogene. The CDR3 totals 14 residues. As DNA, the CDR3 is TGTGCCAGCTCAAAGGGGAAAGGGAGGTACGTCCTGACTTTC. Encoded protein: CASSKGKGRYVLTF.

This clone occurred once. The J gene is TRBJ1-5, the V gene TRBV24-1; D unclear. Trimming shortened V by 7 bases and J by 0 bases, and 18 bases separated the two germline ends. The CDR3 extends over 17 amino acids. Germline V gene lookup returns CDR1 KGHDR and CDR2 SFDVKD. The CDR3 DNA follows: TGTGCCACCAGCCCCGGGGTTAGGAGGAATAGCAATCAGCCCCAGCATTTT. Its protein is CATSPGVRRNSNQPQHF.

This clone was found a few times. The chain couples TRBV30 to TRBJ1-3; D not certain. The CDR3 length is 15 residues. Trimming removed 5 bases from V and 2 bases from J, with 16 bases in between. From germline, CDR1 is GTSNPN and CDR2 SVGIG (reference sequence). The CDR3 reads CAWARRGRAGNTIYF. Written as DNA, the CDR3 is TGTGCCTGGGCGAGGCGGGGAAGGGCTGGAAACACCATATATTTT.

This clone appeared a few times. In nucleotides, the CDR3 is TGTGCCAGCAGTGAAGCCGGACAGGGTCTAACTGAAGCTTTCTTT. This sequence encodes CASSEAGQGLTEAFF. The V gene is TRBV2, the J gene TRBJ1-1; 8 nucleotides line up with TRBD1. V shed 0 bases and J 5 bases; nucleotides not matched to a gene: 5. CDR3 length: 15 amino acids. From germline, CDR1 is SNHLY and CDR2 FYNNEI.

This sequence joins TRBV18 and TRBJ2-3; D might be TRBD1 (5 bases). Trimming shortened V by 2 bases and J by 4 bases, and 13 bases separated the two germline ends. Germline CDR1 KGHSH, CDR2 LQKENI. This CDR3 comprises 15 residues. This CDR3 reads CASSPNRKIADTQYF. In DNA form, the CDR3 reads TGTGCCAGCTCACCAAACAGGAAGATCGCAGATACGCAGTATTTT.

The CDR3 DNA reads TGCGCCAGCAGCTTGGAGGGAGTTAACACAGATACGCAGTATTTT. Its translation: CASSLEGVNTDTQYF. The rearrangement uses TRBV5-1 and TRBJ2-3; perhaps TRBD2 as D (5 bases). Deletions cut 0 bases from V and 2 bases from J, with 10 bases between. The CDR3 is made up of 15 amino acids. The germline V gene has CDR1 SGHRS and CDR2 YFSETQ.

CDR3 protein: CASAASGASYNEQFF. The DNA for the CDR3 is TGTGCTAGTGCCGCTAGCGGAGCCTCCTACAATGAGCAGTTCTTC. The chain uses TRBV12-5 and TRBJ2-1, with 7 bases fitting TRBD2. Losses at the gene ends were 7 bases for V and 0 bases for J; bases not matched to a gene: 6. Germline V gene data show CDR1 as LGHNT and CDR2 as FRNRAP. CDR3 length: 15 amino acids.

The CDR3 here is CSVAGTDTQYF. In nucleotides, the CDR3 is TGCAGCGTAGCGGGCACAGATACGCAGTATTTT. The rearrangement uses TRBV29-1 and TRBJ2-3; D possibly corresponds to TRBD2 (5 bases). CDR1 is SQVTM, CDR2 ANQGSEA, per germline. The CDR3 consists of 11 residues. Deletions cut 6 bases from V and 1 base from J, with 5 bases between.

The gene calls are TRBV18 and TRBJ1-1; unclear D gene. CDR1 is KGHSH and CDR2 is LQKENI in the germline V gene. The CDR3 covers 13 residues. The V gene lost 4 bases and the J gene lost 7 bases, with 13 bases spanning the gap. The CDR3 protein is CASSLNTLHEAFF. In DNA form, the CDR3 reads TGTGCCAGCTCACTCAACACCCTGCATGAAGCTTTCTTT.

The CDR3 nucleotides read TGTGCCAGCAGTCCGGTGGGCTACTCTGGAAACACCATATATTTT. Its protein product is CASSPVGYSGNTIYF. V and J are TRBV6-5 and TRBJ1-3; no clear D. This CDR3 spans 15 amino acids. Germline lookup yields CDR1 MNHEY and CDR2 SVGAGI. The V end lost 5 bases, the J end lost 0 bases, and 11 bases lay between the germline ends.

The CDR3 spells CASSQDLFRDQETQYF. CDR3 bases: TGTGCCAGCAGCCAAGATCTTTTCAGGGACCAAGAGACCCAGTACTTC. The chain joins TRBV3-1 (or the pseudogene TRBV3-2) to TRBJ2-5; D might be TRBD1 (5 bases). Germline CDR1 is LGHDT and CDR2 is YNNKEL (reference sequence). The CDR3 extends over 16 amino acids. Trimming cost V 0 bases and J 0 bases, with 11 bases left between them.

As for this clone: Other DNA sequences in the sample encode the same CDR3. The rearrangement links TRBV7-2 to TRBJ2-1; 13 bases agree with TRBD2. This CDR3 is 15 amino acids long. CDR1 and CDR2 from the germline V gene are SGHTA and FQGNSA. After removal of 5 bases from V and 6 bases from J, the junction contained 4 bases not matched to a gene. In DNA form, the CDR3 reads TGTGCCAGCAGCGCAGGACTAGCGGGAGCCAATGAGCAGTTCTTC. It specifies CASSAGLAGANEQFF.

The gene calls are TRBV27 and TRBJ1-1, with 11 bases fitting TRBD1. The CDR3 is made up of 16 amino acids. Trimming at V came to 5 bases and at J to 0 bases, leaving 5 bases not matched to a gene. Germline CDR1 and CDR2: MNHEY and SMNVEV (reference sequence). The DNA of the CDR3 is TGTGCCAGCAGTGATCGGGACAGGGGGATGAACACTGAAGCTTTCTTT. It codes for CASSDRDRGMNTEAFF.

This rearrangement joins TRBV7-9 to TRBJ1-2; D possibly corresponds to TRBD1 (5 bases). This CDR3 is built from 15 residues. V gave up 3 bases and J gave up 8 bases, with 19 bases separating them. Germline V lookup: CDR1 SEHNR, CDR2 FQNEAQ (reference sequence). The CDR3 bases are TGTGCCAGCAGCTTCGCACAGGTTAAACGGTGGGGCTACACCTTC. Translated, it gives CASSFAQVKRWGYTF.

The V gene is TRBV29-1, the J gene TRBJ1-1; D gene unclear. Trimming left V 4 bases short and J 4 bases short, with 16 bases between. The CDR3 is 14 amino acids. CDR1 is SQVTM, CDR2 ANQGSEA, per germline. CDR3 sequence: CSVVRSRVGTEAFF. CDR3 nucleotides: TGCAGCGTTGTGAGATCGAGGGTTGGCACTGAAGCTTTCTTT.

The CDR3 DNA reads as TGTGCCAGCAGTTTCGGGGCGGGGGCCGGGGAGCTGTTTTTT. Translated: CASSFGAGAGELFF. The J gene is TRBJ2-2, the V gene TRBV6-5, with 7 bases aligning to TRBD2. Germline loops: CDR1 MNHEY, CDR2 SVGAGI. The CDR3 covers 14 residues. After removal of 4 bases from V and 6 bases from J, the junction contained 5 bases not matched to a gene.

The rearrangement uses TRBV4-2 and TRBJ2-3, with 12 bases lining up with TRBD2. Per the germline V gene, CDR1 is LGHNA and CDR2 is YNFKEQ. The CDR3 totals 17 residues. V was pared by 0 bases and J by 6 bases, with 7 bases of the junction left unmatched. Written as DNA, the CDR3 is TGTGCCAGCAGCCAAGACCCACTAGCGGGAGGAGGGGATACGCAGTATTTT. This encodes CASSQDPLAGGGDTQYF.

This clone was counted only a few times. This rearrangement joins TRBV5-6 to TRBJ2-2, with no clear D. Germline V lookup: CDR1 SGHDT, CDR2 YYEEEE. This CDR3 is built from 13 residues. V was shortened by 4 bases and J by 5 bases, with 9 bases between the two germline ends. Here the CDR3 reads CASSRVRTGELFF. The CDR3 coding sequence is TGTGCCAGCAGCCGAGTACGGACCGGGGAGCTGTTTTTT.

The CDR3 DNA sequence: TGTGCCAGCAGTCTTCGACATGAATACACCTTC. Translating it yields CASSLRHEYTF. The rearrangement links TRBV12-3 or TRBV12-4 to TRBJ1-2; D is ambiguous. The CDR3 runs 11 residues. V was trimmed by 5 bases and J by 11 bases, leaving 12 bases between them.

This chain's CDR3 is CASGDGGAGTGELFF. The CDR3 DNA reads TGTGCCAGCGGCGATGGGGGAGCGGGAACCGGGGAGCTGTTTTTT. The rearrangement uses TRBV2 and TRBJ2-2; 7 positions match TRBD2. The CDR3 loop spans 15 amino acids. Germline assignment: CDR1 SNHLY and CDR2 FYNNEI. Trimming took 8 bases from V and 5 from J; bases not matched to a gene: 11.

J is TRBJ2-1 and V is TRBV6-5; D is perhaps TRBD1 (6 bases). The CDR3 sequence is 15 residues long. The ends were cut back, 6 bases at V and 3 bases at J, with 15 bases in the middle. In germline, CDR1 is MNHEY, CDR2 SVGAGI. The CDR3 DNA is TGTGCCAGCAGCTTCGGACAGACGCTCTACAATGAGCAGTTCTTC. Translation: CASSFGQTLYNEQFF.